This passage covers 19 T cell receptor beta chains from one sample sequenced in a study of radiotherapy plus CTLA-4 blockade in lung cancer. Here immunoSEQ multiplex PCR was the method, and the copy in TCRdb shows in-frame clones only, minus some. The sample shows approximately 60,000 clones, around 77% of them seen only once. Sequenced here: peripheral blood, sampled from a patient treated with radiotherapy plus ipilimumab. These receptors all stem from a human donor with non-small cell lung cancer who had a complete response to radiotherapy plus ipilimumab.

V and J are TRBV14 and TRBJ1-1; D not resolved. CDR1 and CDR2 from the germline V gene are SGHDN and FVKESK. CDR3 length: 14 residues. Trimming shortened V by 3 bases and J by 1 base, and 9 bases separated the two germline ends. The CDR3 DNA reads TGTGCCAGCAGCCAGAATGCGGCGAACACTGAAGCTTTCTTT. Encoded protein: CASSQNAANTEAFF.

The chain couples TRBV19 to TRBJ1-2; D gene ambiguous. V lost 1 base to trimming and J lost 8 bases, with 17 bases between them. Germline assignment: CDR1 LNHDA and CDR2 SQIVND (reference sequence). CDR3 length equals 15 residues. DNA of the CDR3: TGTGCCAGTAGTATAGTAGGCCAGATCTTCTACGGCTACACCTTC. Translated, it gives CASSIVGQIFYGYTF.

V gene TRBV2 combines with J gene TRBJ1-1, with 7 bases matching TRBD1. The CDR3 covers 14 residues. J was trimmed by 1 base and V by 2 bases; bases with no gene match: 1. Germline V CDR1 and CDR2: SNHLY, FYNNEI. Here the CDR3 reads CASSERTGNTEAFF. For the CDR3, the DNA is TGTGCCAGCAGTGAACGGACAGGGAACACTGAAGCTTTCTTT.

This sequence joins TRBV30 and TRBJ2-3; no definite D call. Trimming stripped 1 base from V and 1 base from J, with 12 bases between. The CDR3 loop spans 15 amino acids. The germline CDR1 and CDR2 sequences are GTSNPN and SVGIG (reference sequence). The CDR3 DNA sequence: TGTGCCTGGAGTGCCCTTGGTAGTGGCACAGATACGCAGTATTTT. Translated, it gives CAWSALGSGTDTQYF.

The CDR3 DNA follows: TGTGCCAGCAGCAAAGCATACCGAGGGGACTATGGCTACACCTTC. It translates to CASSKAYRGDYGYTF. V and J are TRBV21-1 and TRBJ1-2. TRBV21-1 counts as a pseudogene. This CDR3 has 15 amino acids.

This clone was counted between two and nine times. J is TRBJ1-2 and V is TRBV21-1; TRBD1 reflects the table's D call only, with no check against the DNA. TRBV21-1 is annotated as a pseudogene. The CDR3 runs to 16 residues. In nucleotides, the CDR3 is TGTGCCAGCAGCAAAGGGCCAGGGGGAATCGACTATGGCTACACCTTC. Protein sequence: CASSKGPGGIDYGYTF.

The gene calls are TRBV5-1 and TRBJ1-1; no clear D. CDR1 is SGHRS, CDR2 YFSETQ, per germline. V dropped 5 bases and J dropped 6 bases, with 23 bases sitting between them. CDR3 length: 16 residues. The DNA of the CDR3 is TGCGCCAGCAGTTTATATCGGACGGGCGGAAAGTCTGAAGCTTTCTTT. Protein sequence: CASSLYRTGGKSEAFF.

The chain combines TRBV6-1 with TRBJ2-1; no reliable D call. Germline-derived CDR1 and CDR2 are MNHNS and SASEGT. This CDR3 has 14 residues. V dropped 4 bases and J dropped 4 bases, with 11 bases sitting between them. The CDR3 coding sequence is TGTGCCAGCAGTGCACTAATCGGATACAATGAGCAGTTCTTC. It translates to CASSALIGYNEQFF.

This clone was detected only a few times. The chain combines TRBV7-2 with TRBJ1-1; no definite D call. The length of the CDR3 is 13 residues. CDR1 SGHTA and CDR2 FQGNSA come from the germline V gene. Trimming shortened V by 1 base and J by 6 bases, and 9 bases separated the two germline ends. The CDR3 loop reads CASSLVVRPEAFF. CDR3 DNA sequence: TGTGCCAGCAGCTTAGTCGTCCGTCCTGAAGCTTTCTTT.

This clone was recorded a few times. This sequence joins TRBV6-5 and TRBJ1-1; possibly TRBD1 for D (5 bases). Germline lookup yields CDR1 MNHEY and CDR2 SVGAGI. Trimming cost V 2 bases and J 4 bases, with 14 bases left between them. CDR3 length: 15 residues. CDR3 coding DNA: TGTGCCAGCAGTTACCAATCAGGGTGGACCACTGAAGCTTTCTTT. Translated: CASSYQSGWTTEAFF.

The chain combines TRBV28 with TRBJ1-1, with unresolved D. Germline V gives CDR1 MDHEN, CDR2 SYDVKM. The CDR3 contains 14 residues. The V end lost 2 bases, the J end lost 4 bases, and 11 bases lay between the germline ends. CDR3 nucleotide sequence: TGTGCCAGCAGTTTAAACCCCGAAGGCACTGAAGCTTTCTTT. It yields the protein CASSLNPEGTEAFF.

The V gene is TRBV5-4, the J gene TRBJ1-4; possibly TRBD1 for D (6 bases). The V end lost 4 bases, the J end lost 8 bases, and 12 bases lay between the germline ends. CDR3 length equals 13 residues. Germline V lookup: CDR1 SGHNT, CDR2 YYREEE (reference sequence). CDR3 in DNA: TGTGCCAGCAGCCCTGCGGGGGCGGAAAAACTGTTTTTT. Its protein is CASSPAGAEKLFF.

The V gene is TRBV27, the J gene TRBJ1-2; 7 nucleotides align to TRBD1. The V gene end was trimmed by 6 bases and the J gene end by 1 base; junction bases not matched to a gene: 5. Germline lookup yields CDR1 MNHEY and CDR2 SMNVEV (reference sequence). The CDR3 length is 14 residues. The chain's CDR3 is CASRTGQLNYGYTF. CDR3 in DNA: TGTGCCAGCAGGACGGGACAGCTTAACTATGGCTACACCTTC.

Comments on this clone: The junction departs from the called germline gene at one end, perhaps through a read error. In DNA form, the CDR3 reads TGCGCCAGCCGCTTGAGTTTGAGACCCACAGATACGCAGTATTTT. It translates to CASRLSLRPTDTQYF. The genes are TRBV5-1 and TRBJ2-3; no firm D call. Germline values: CDR1 SGHRS, CDR2 YFSETQ. This CDR3 has 15 amino acids.

This chain uses TRBV6-5 with TRBJ2-3; a weak D match, TRBD2 (6 bases). Trimming removed 0 bases at V and 10 bases at J, with 20 bases between. Germline-derived CDR1 and CDR2 are MNHEY and SVGAGI. This CDR3 spans 16 amino acids. CDR3 residues: CASSYSRDHRMGAQYF. The CDR3 bases are TGTGCCAGCAGTTACTCGCGGGACCACAGGATGGGGGCGCAGTATTTT.

The rearrangement uses TRBV5-8 and TRBJ1-1; 9 bases are a match to TRBD1. This CDR3 spans 14 amino acids. Germline V CDR1 and CDR2: SGHTS, YDEGEE. The V gene end was trimmed by 6 bases and the J gene end by 6 bases; junction bases not matched to a gene: 9. CDR3 nucleotide sequence: TGTGCCAGCAACCTCCGGGACAGGGTCGCTGAAGCTTTCTTT. Translating it yields CASNLRDRVAEAFF.

The chain combines TRBV7-2 with TRBJ2-2, with 9 bases fitting TRBD2. Germline V lookup: CDR1 SGHTA, CDR2 FQGNSA. The V and J ends lost 5 bases and 6 bases, in that order; junction bases with no gene match: 4. The CDR3 extends over 14 amino acids. The chain's CDR3 is CASSLSGRSGELFF. CDR3 DNA sequence: TGTGCCAGCAGCCTTAGCGGGAGATCCGGGGAGCTGTTTTTT. The variable domain in full, completed from reference TRBV7-2 and TRBJ2-2, reads GAGVSQSPSNKVTEKGKDVELRCDPISGHTALYWYRQSLGQGLEFLIYFQGNSAPDKSGLPSDRFSAERTGGSVSTLTIQRTQQEDSAVYLCASSLSGRSGELFFGEGSRLTVL.

The count of this clone is one. This chain connects TRBV4-3 to TRBJ2-3; D is unclear. Between the trimmed V and J ends, which lost 0 bases and 2 bases, there was a span of 6 bases. The germline gives CDR1 LGHNA, CDR2 YSLEER. The CDR3 loop spans 14 amino acids. The CDR3 sequence is CASSQEPSTDTQYF. CDR3 bases: TGCGCCAGCAGCCAAGAGCCCTCCACAGATACGCAGTATTTT.

With respect to this clone: The junction departs from germline at one end; a sequencing error may be responsible. This chain connects TRBV5-6 to TRBJ2-3; D perhaps matches TRBD2 (6 bases). Germline CDR1 and CDR2: SGHDT and YYEEEE. This CDR3 has 15 residues. CDR3 sequence: CASSLGWGETGTQYF. The CDR3 DNA reads TGTGCCAGCAGCTTGGGTTGGGGGGAAACAGGTACGCAGTATTTT.